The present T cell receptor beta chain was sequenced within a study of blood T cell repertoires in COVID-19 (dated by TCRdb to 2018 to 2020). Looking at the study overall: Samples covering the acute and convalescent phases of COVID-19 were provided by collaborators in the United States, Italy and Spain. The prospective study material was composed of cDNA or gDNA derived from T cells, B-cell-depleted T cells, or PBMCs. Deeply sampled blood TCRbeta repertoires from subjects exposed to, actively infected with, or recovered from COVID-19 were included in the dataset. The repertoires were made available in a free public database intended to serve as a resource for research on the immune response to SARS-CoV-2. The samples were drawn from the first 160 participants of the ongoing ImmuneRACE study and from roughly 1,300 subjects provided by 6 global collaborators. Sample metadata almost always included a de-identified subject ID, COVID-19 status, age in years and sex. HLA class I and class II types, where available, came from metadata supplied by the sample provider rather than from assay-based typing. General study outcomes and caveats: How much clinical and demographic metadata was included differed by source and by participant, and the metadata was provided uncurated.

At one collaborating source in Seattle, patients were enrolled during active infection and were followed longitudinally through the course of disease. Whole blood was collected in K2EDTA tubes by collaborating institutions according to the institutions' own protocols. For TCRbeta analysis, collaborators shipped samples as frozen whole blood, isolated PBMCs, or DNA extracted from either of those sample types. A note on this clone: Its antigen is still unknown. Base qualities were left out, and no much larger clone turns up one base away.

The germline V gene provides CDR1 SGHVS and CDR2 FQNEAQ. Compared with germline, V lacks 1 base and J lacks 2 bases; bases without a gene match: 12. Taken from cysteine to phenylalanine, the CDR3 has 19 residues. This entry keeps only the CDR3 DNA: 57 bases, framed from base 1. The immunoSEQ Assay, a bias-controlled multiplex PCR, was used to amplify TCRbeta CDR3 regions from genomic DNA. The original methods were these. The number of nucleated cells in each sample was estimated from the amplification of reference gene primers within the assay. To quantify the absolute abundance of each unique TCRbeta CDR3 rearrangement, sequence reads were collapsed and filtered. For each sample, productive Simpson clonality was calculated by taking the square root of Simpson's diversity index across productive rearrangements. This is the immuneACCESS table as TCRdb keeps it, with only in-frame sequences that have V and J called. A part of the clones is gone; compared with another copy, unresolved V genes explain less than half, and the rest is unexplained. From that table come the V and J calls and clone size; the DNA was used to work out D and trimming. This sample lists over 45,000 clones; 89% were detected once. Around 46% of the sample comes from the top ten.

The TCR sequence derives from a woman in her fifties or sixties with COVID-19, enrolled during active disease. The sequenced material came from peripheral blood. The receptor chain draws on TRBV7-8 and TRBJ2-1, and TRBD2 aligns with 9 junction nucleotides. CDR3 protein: CASSLDPSGGTITYNEQFF. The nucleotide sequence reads TGTGCCAGCAGCTTAGACCCCAGCGGGGGGACAATAACCTACAATGAGCAGTTCTTC.